What follows is one T cell receptor beta chain and its context. What it binds is unknown. The data belong to a study of shared clonotypes between healthy human individuals. Study-wide context: Two women and a few men aged 18 to 49 served as donors. Study-wide findings and caveats: The four-donor shared clonotypes exceeded non-shared clonotypes in generation probability, with non-shared ones scoring lower.

Selected positively for CCR7 and CD45RO-negative, naive CD8 cells excluded terminally differentiated effector memory CD45RA+ cells. Original processing methods: ImmunoSEQ gave junction-only sequences without quality scores, so filtering differed. Data came from immunoSEQ multiplex PCR; TCRdb stores just in-frame clones and leaves some out. V, J and clone size are taken as reported in that table, and D and trimming were inferred from the DNA itself. The table has about 2.1 million clones, just under 95% seen once. This receptor was obtained from a man between 18 and 29 years old in good health. Some clones in this sample may be carry-over from other donors' samples. Material for sequencing was naive CD8+ T cells from PBMCs.

CDR3 in amino acids: CASSAAIGGYEQYF. The CDR3, as DNA: TGCGCCAGCAGCGCCGCTATAGGGGGCTACGAGCAGTACTTC. This chain uses TRBV4-1 with TRBJ2-7, with D perhaps matching TRBD1 (6 bases). Germline CDR1 and CDR2: MGHRA and YSYEKL. V lost 5 bases and J lost 3, with 14 bases in between. The CDR3 is 14 residues long.